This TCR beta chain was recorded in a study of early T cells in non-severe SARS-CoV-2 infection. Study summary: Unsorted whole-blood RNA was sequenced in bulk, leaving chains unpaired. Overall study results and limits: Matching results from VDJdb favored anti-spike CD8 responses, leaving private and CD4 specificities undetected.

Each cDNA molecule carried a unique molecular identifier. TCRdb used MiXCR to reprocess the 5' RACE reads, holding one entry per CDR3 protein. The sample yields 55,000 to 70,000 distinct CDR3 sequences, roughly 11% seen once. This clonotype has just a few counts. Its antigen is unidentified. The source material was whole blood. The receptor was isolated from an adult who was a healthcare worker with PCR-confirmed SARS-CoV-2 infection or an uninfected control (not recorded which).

The DNA for the CDR3 is TGTGCCAGCAGTTTTAGGGGGTCCATATATTTT. Translated: CASSFRGSIYF. The chain is built from TRBV28 and TRBJ1-3; TRBD1 might be the D (6 bases). The CDR3 runs 11 residues. V dropped 3 bases and J dropped 11 bases, with 8 bases sitting between them. Germline CDR1 and CDR2: MDHEN and SYDVKM. Full variable domain (outside the CDR3, taken from reference TRBV28 and TRBJ1-3): DVKVTQSSRYLVKRTGEKVFLECVQDMDHENMFWYRQDPGLGLRLIYFSYDVKMKEKGDIPEGYSVSREKKERFSLILESASTNQTSMYLCASSFRGSIYFGEGSWLTVV.